A selection of T cell receptor beta chains follows, all from one sample in a study of CD8 T cells in ankylosing spondylitis. TCRdb recomputed calls from the 5' RACE reads with MiXCR, one row per CDR3 protein. The sample consists of approximately 520,000 distinct CDR3 sequences, approximately 5% of them appearing once. Specimen: blood, either unsorted or a sorted T cell fraction (not recorded which). These receptors were collected from a male donor with ankylosing spondylitis. The CDR3 runs from the conserved cysteine through the conserved F or W. D genes are given only for firm matches. Only some rows state a clone size, as once, few, many or a class for expanded clones.

CDR3 length	V gene	D gene	clone size	J gene	CDR3 DNA	CDR3 protein
16	TRBV13	.	many	TRBJ1-1	TGTGCCAGCAGCTTAGGCTCGGGGAGAATGAACACTGAAGCTTTCTTT	CASSLGSGRMNTEAFF
14	TRBV20-1	.	many	TRBJ2-5	TGCAGTGCTACCCTTCCACAGGGACAAGAGACCCAGTACTTC	CSATLPQGQETQYF
16	TRBV7-9	.	many	TRBJ1-2	TGTGCCAGCAGCTTAGTCTTGACGGAGGATTTCTATGGCTACACCTTC	CASSLVLTEDFYGYTF
11	TRBV6-6	.	many	TRBJ2-1	TGTGCCATTCGGGGCTACAATGAGCAGTTCTTC	CAIRGYNEQFF
11	TRBV29-1	TRBD1	many	TRBJ1-1	TGCAGCGTTGGGACAGGGGTAAGAGCTTTCTTT	CSVGTGVRAFF
19	TRBV28	.	few	TRBJ2-6	TGTGCCAGCAGTCTTCTCTCTCCGGGACGGAACTCTGGGGCCAACGTCCTGACTTTC	CASSLLSPGRNSGANVLTF
15	TRBV28	.	.	TRBJ2-5	TGTGCCAGCAAGGCGGACTTTTCGTACCAAGAGACCCAGTACTTC	CASKADFSYQETQYF
19	TRBV4-2	TRBD2	.	TRBJ2-5	TGTGCCAGCAGCCTCCGGGGCCTACGGGGACTAGCGGGAGGAGAGACCCAGTACTTC	CASSLRGLRGLAGGETQYF
14	TRBV7-3	TRBD2	many	TRBJ2-3	TGTGCCAGCAGCTCCGGCGGGGGAGCAGATACGCAGTATTTT	CASSSGGGADTQYF
15	TRBV5-1	.	many	TRBJ1-3	TGCGCCAGCAGCTTGGATCCAGGGACTGGAAACACCATATATTTT	CASSLDPGTGNTIYF
15	TRBV5-1	TRBD1	many	TRBJ1-1	TGCGCCAGCAGCGCGCTTCGGACAGGGGAGACTGAAGTTTTCTTT	CASSALRTGETEVFF
16	TRBV5-1	.	.	TRBJ2-7	TGCGCCAGCAGCTTGGTGGGCGGGCGATTCTCCTACGAGCAGTACTTC	CASSLVGGRFSYEQYF
15	TRBV6-5	.	many	TRBJ2-1	TGTGCCAGCAGTTATGACAGCGATTCCTACAATGAGCAGTTCTTC	CASSYDSDSYNEQFF
14	TRBV7-2	TRBD2	.	TRBJ2-3	TGTGCCAGATCGACTAGCGGGAACACAGATACGCAGTATTTT	CARSTSGNTDTQYF
15	TRBV6-5	TRBD1	many	TRBJ2-7	TGTGCCAGCAGTTACGATCAGGGGGCGATTTCTCGGCAGTACTTC	CASSYDQGAISRQYF
12	TRBV20-1	.	many	TRBJ2-5	TGCAGTGCATCGGACAACCAAGAGACCCAGTACTTC	CSASDNQETQYF
14	TRBV6-1	.	many	TRBJ2-7	TGTGCCAGCAGAGGGACGGCTGGATACTACGAGCAGTACTTC	CASRGTAGYYEQYF
18	TRBV24-1	TRBD2	many	TRBJ2-2	TGTGCCACCAGTGACCCCGGACTAGCGGGGGGTCCCACCGGGGAGCTGTTTTTT	CATSDPGLAGGPTGELFF
15	TRBV9	.	many	TRBJ2-2	TGTGCCAGCAGCGCAACCGGGACTAACACCGGGGAGCTGTTTTTT	CASSATGTNTGELFF
16	TRBV5-5	.	many	TRBJ2-3	TGTGCCAGCAGCTTGATTAGTCGATGGGGCACAGATACGCAGTATTTT	CASSLISRWGTDTQYF
14	TRBV3-1	TRBD1	few	TRBJ1-1	TGTGCCAGCAGCCCCCGGGACAGGGACACTGAAGCTTTCTTT	CASSPRDRDTEAFF
15	TRBV24-1	.	many	TRBJ1-2	TGTGCCACCAGTGATTCCCGAGCAGGGGTTACGAGCTACACCTTC	CATSDSRAGVTSYTF
13	TRBV7-9	TRBD2	.	TRBJ2-5	TGTGCCAGCAGCAAAGCGGGGGGAGAGACCCAGTACTTC	CASSKAGGETQYF
15	TRBV7-2	.	few	TRBJ1-1	TGTGCCAGCAGCTTACGGGGCCCGGCGGACACTGAAGCTTTCTTT	CASSLRGPADTEAFF
14	TRBV20-1	TRBD2	many	TRBJ2-1	TGCAGTGCTACTAGCGGGAAACGGTACAATGAGCAGTTCTTC	CSATSGKRYNEQFF
15	TRBV7-2	.	many	TRBJ1-2	TGTGCCAGCAGCTTAAGGGCCCAGGCAAACTATGGCTACACCTTC	CASSLRAQANYGYTF
11	TRBV6-5	.	many	TRBJ2-1	TGTGCCAGCAGCCAATTCAATGAGCAGTTCTTC	CASSQFNEQFF
17	TRBV12-3/TRBV12-4	.	few	TRBJ2-7	TGTGCCAGCAGTTTAAGAGTCCAGACCTTATTTTCCTACGAGCAGTACTTC	CASSLRVQTLFSYEQYF
14	TRBV5-1	TRBD1	many	TRBJ1-5	TGCGCCAGCAGCTCGGACAGGGGGGGTCAGCCCCAGCATTTT	CASSSDRGGQPQHF
13	TRBV6-2/TRBV6-3	TRBD1	many	TRBJ1-2	TGTGCCAGCAGTTTCGGACAGGGCGGCGGCTACACCTTC	CASSFGQGGGYTF
17	TRBV7-9	TRBD1	many	TRBJ2-5	TGTGCCAGCAGTGTCGTGGCGGGACAGGGGGCGGTCTGGGCCCAGTACTTC	CASSVVAGQGAVWAQYF
15	TRBV4-3	.	.	TRBJ1-6	TGCGCCAGCAGCCAAGATTGGGACCGGTGGTCACCCCTCCACTTT	CASSQDWDRWSPLHF
16	TRBV5-1	TRBD2	many	TRBJ2-3	TGCGCCAGCAGCACCGGGACTAGCGGGAGCACAGATACGCAGTATTTT	CASSTGTSGSTDTQYF
14	TRBV6-2/TRBV6-3	.	many	TRBJ2-2	TGTGCCAGCAGTTCCCACTGGAACACCGGGGAGCTGTTTTTT	CASSSHWNTGELFF
14	TRBV6-5	TRBD1	.	TRBJ1-1	TGTGCCAGCAGTTACGGGCCCAGGGGGCGAAAAGCTTTCTTT	CASSYGPRGRKAFF
13	TRBV12-5	.	many	TRBJ2-1	TGTGCTAGTGGTTTGGGCTTGGGATATGAGCAGTTCTTC	CASGLGLGYEQFF
15	TRBV18	.	many	TRBJ2-3	TGTGCCAGCTCAACCAGGCTGGACACCTCGGATACGCAGTATTTT	CASSTRLDTSDTQYF
16	TRBV12-5	.	many	TRBJ2-5	TGTGCTAGTGCCTGGGGAGGGGGCAACTTAGTAGAGACCCAGTACTTC	CASAWGGGNLVETQYF
14	TRBV5-1	TRBD1	many	TRBJ2-7	TGCGCCAGCAGCTACCGGACAGGGGCCCCCGAGCAGTACTTC	CASSYRTGAPEQYF
13	TRBV6-1	.	many	TRBJ1-4	TGTGCCAGCAGGTTGGCAGGGCATGAAAAACTGTTTTTT	CASRLAGHEKLFF
11	TRBV9	.	few	TRBJ2-1	TGTGCCAGCAGCGCTGCGGGCAGGAAGATCTTC	CASSAAGRKIF
18	TRBV11-2	TRBD2	many	TRBJ2-5	TGTGCCAGCAGCCCACAGTTTAGCGGGGGGGCCCGTAAAGAGACCCAGTACTTC	CASSPQFSGGARKETQYF
16	TRBV5-1	.	many	TRBJ1-2	TGCGCCAGCAGCCTGGAAGGGCAGGGAGGTGGCGGAGGCTACACCTTC	CASSLEGQGGGGGYTF
11	TRBV27	.	many	TRBJ2-7	TGTGCCAGCAGGGTCGGGGGCGAGCAGTACTTC	CASRVGGEQYF
15	TRBV4-3	.	many	TRBJ2-2	TGCGCCAGCAGCCAAGCCGGGCCCCACACCGGGGAGCTGTTTTTT	CASSQAGPHTGELFF
17	TRBV27	TRBD1	.	TRBJ2-3	TGTGCCAGCAGTTCCGACAGACAGGGCTGGGGCACAGATACGCAGTATTTT	CASSSDRQGWGTDTQYF
17	TRBV7-2	TRBD1	many	TRBJ2-1	TGTGCCAGCAGCTTAGTAGCCGGACAGGGGCACTACAATGAGCAGTTCTTC	CASSLVAGQGHYNEQFF
13	TRBV20-1	.	few	TRBJ2-7	TGCAGTGCTCGCCGGGACTTCGCCTACGAGCAGTACTTC	CSARRDFAYEQYF
13	TRBV7-9	.	many	TRBJ2-1	TGTGCCACCGGAGTTGGCTCCTACAATGAGCAGTTCTTC	CATGVGSYNEQFF
11	TRBV5-1	TRBD1	few	TRBJ2-1	TGCGCCAGCAGCTCTGGACAGGGGGAGTTCTTC	CASSSGQGEFF
13	TRBV10-3	.	many	TRBJ2-4	TGTGCCATCAGCGGCGGAGCCTCAGGGATTCAGTACTTC	CAISGGASGIQYF
15	TRBV24-1	.	few	TRBJ2-2	TGTGCCACCAGTGACCAGGACTACCGCACCGGGGAGCTGTTTTTT	CATSDQDYRTGELFF
15	TRBV3-1	TRBD1	many	TRBJ1-1	TGTGCCAGCAGCCCGGTCGACAGGGCGAACACTGAAGCTTTCTTT	CASSPVDRANTEAFF
13	TRBV7-9	.	many	TRBJ1-4	TGTGCCAGCAGCTCTAGGGGAGGCGAAAAACTGTTTTTT	CASSSRGGEKLFF
14	TRBV28	TRBD1	few	TRBJ1-3	TGTGCCAGCAGTTGGACAGGACCAGGAAACACCATATATTTT	CASSWTGPGNTIYF
17	TRBV5-6	.	many	TRBJ2-2	TGTGCCAGCAGCTTGGCCGCTGGACTTCGGAACACCGGGGAGCTGTTTTTT	CASSLAAGLRNTGELFF
17	TRBV4-3	.	many	TRBJ1-5	TGCGCCAGCAGCCAAGAGTGGGCACCTTTTAGCAATCAGCCCCAGCATTTT	CASSQEWAPFSNQPQHF
14	TRBV5-5	TRBD1	many	TRBJ1-1	TGTGCCAGCAGCTCGACAGGGTCGGACACTGAAGCTTTCTTT	CASSSTGSDTEAFF
10	TRBV11-2	.	many	TRBJ2-1	TGTGCCAGCCAACAGGATGAGCAGTTCTTC	CASQQDEQFF